This note documents a single T cell receptor (beta chain) sequence. What it binds is unknown. Other DNA sequences in this sample translate to the same CDR3. From germline, CDR1 is SGHRS and CDR2 YFSETQ. V shed 5 bases and J 4 bases; nucleotides not matched to a gene: 4. CDR3 length: 15 residues. The data originate from a study of PD-L1 blockade in urothelial cancer. Some clones are missing from TCRdb's copy, which holds only in-frame ones; the method was immunoSEQ multiplex PCR. Of over 100,000 clones listed, about 88% were seen once; the top ten hold 3.2%. As for time point: pretreatment peripheral blood. Broader study findings: Durable-benefit patients expanded tumor-associated blood clones more at 3 weeks.

Sequenced material: PBMCs, taken around atezolizumab (anti-PD-L1) treatment. This receptor was identified in a man aged 50 or older with urothelial cancer. This sequence joins TRBV5-1 and TRBJ2-3; 13 positions match TRBD2. Here the CDR3 DNA reads TGCGCCAGCAGTCGGACTAGCGGGAGAGCAGATACGCAGTATTTT. Its translation: CASSRTSGRADTQYF.